The present entry profiles one T cell receptor (beta chain) with its context. These data belong to a study of blood T cell repertoires in COVID-19. Data came from immunoSEQ multiplex PCR; TCRdb stores just in-frame clones and leaves some out. The table includes about 430,000 clones, 88% detected once. Looked up from germline, CDR1 is SGHTA and CDR2 is FQGTGA. The CDR3 has 15 residues. Trimming cost V 6 bases and J 3 bases; bases outside gene matches: 7. The clonotype originates from a woman aged 18-35 years who had been exposed to COVID-19. The V gene is TRBV7-3, the J gene TRBJ2-3; 9 bases are shared with TRBD1. Sequencing used PBMCs or T cells enriched from blood (not recorded which). CDR3 coding DNA: TGTGCCAGCAGTTCGACCGGGACAGGGACAGATACGCAGTATTTT. This encodes CASSSTGTGTDTQYF.